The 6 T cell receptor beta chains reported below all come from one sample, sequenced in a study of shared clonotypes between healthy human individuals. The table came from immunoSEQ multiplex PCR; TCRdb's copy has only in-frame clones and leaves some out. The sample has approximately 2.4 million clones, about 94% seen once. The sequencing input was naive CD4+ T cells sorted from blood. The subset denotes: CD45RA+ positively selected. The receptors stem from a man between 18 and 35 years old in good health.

The chain's CDR3 is CASSLKRASDNEQFF. As DNA, the CDR3 is TGTGCCAGCAGCTTGAAGAGGGCTAGCGACAATGAGCAGTTCTTC. The chain uses TRBV5-4 and TRBJ2-1, with D perhaps matching TRBD2 (6 bases). Per the germline V gene, CDR1 is SGHNT and CDR2 is YYREEE (reference sequence). The germline V and J ends were trimmed by 1 base and 5 bases, with 13 bases remaining between them. The CDR3 sequence is 15 residues long.

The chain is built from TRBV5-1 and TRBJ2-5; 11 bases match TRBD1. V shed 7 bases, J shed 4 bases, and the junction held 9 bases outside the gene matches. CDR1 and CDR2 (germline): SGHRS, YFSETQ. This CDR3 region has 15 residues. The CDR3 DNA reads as TGCGCCAGCTATTCCAGGACAGGGGGCTTAGAGACCCAGTACTTC. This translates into CASYSRTGGLETQYF. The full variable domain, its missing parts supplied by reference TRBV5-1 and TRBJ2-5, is KAGVTQTPRYLIKTRGQQVTLSCSPISGHRSVSWYQQTPGQGLQFLFEYFSETQRNKGNFPGRFSGRQFSNSRSEMNVSTLELGDSALYLCASYSRTGGLETQYFGPGTRLLVL.

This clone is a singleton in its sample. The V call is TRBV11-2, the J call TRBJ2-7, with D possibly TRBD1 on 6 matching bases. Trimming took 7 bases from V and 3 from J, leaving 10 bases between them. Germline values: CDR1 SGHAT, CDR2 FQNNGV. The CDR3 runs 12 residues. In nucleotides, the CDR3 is TGTGCCAGCAACCAGGGGTTCTACGAGCAGTACTTC. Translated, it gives CASNQGFYEQYF.

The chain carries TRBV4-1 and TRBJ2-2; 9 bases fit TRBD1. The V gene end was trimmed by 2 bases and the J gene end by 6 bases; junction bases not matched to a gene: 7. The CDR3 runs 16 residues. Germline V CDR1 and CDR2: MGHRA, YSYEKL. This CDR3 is CASSQPGQGRSGELFF. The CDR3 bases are TGCGCCAGCAGCCAACCGGGACAGGGCAGGTCCGGGGAGCTGTTTTTT.

The CDR3 here is CAISDPLHGNTIYF. CDR3 bases: TGTGCCATCAGCGACCCTCTACATGGAAACACCATATATTTT. The genes are TRBV10-3 and TRBJ1-3; D is ambiguous. Between the trimmed V and J ends, which lost 6 bases and 3 bases, there was a span of 12 bases. Germline V gene lookup returns CDR1 ENHRY and CDR2 SYGVKD. This CDR3 spans 14 amino acids.

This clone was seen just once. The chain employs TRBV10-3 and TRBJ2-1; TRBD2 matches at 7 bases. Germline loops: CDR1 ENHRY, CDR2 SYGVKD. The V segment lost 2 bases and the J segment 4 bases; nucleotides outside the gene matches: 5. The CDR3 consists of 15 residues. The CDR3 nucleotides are TGTGCCATCAGTGAGGGGGCGGGAGCTTACAATGAGCAGTTCTTC. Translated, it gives CAISEGAGAYNEQFF.